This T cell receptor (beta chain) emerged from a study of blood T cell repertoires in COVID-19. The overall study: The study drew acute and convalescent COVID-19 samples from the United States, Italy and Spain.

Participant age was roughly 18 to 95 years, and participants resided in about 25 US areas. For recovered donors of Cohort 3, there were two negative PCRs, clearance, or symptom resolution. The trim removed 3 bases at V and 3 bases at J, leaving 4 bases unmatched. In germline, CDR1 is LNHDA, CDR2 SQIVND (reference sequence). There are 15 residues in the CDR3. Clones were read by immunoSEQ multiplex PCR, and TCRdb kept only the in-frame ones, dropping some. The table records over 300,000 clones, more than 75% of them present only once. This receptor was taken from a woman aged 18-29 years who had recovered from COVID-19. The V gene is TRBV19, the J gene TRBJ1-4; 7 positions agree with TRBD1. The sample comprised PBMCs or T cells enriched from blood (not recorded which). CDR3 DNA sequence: TGTGCCAGTAGTATCATTGGGACAGCTAATGAAAAACTGTTTTTT. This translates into CASSIIGTANEKLFF. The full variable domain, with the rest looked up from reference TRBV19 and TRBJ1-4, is DGGITQSPKYLFRKEGQNVTLSCEQNLNHDAMYWYRQDPGQGLRLIYYSQIVNDFQKGDIAEGYSVSREKKESFPLTVTSAQKNPTAFYLCASSIIGTANEKLFFGSGTQLSVL.